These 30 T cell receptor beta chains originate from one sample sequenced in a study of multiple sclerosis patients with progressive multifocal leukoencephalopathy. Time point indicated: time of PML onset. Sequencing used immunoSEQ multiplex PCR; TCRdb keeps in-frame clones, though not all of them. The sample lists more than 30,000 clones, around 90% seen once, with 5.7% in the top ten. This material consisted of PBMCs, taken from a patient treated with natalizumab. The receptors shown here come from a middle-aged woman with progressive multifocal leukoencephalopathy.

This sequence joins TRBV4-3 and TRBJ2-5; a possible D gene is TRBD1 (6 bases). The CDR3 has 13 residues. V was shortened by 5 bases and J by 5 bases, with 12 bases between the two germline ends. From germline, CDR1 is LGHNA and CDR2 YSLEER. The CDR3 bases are TGCGCCAGCAGCAGAAACAGGGCTGAGACCCAGTACTTC. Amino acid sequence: CASSRNRAETQYF.

CDR3 in amino acids: CASSEGGENTEAFF. The CDR3 DNA sequence: TGTGCCAGCAGTGAAGGAGGAGAGAACACTGAAGCTTTCTTT. V usage is TRBV6-1 and J usage is TRBJ1-1; D is ambiguous. V gave up 1 base and J gave up 1 base, with 7 bases separating them. This CDR3 is 14 amino acids long. Looked up from germline, CDR1 is MNHNS and CDR2 is SASEGT.

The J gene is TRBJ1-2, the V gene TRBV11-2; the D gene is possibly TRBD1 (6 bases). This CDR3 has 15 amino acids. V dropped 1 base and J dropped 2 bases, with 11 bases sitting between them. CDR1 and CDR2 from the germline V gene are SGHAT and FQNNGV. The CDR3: CASSLAGRGNYGYTF. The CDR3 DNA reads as TGTGCCAGCAGCTTAGCGGGGAGGGGGAACTATGGCTACACCTTC.

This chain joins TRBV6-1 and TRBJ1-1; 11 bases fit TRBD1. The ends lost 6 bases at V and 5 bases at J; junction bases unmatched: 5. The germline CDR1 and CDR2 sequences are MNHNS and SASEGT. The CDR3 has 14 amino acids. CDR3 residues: CASRRDRGTTEAFF. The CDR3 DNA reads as TGTGCCAGCAGACGGGACAGGGGGACAACTGAAGCTTTCTTT.

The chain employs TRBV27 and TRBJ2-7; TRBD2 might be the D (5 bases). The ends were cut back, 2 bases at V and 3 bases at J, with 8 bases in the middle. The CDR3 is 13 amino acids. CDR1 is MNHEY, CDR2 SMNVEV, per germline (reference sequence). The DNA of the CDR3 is TGTGCCAGCAGTTTAACTAGTGTCTACGAGCAGTACTTC. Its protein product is CASSLTSVYEQYF.

The CDR3 coding sequence is TGCGCCAGCAGCGTTCAGGGCGAGCAGTACTTC. It codes for CASSVQGEQYF. The rearrangement uses TRBV5-1 and TRBJ2-7, with D possibly being TRBD1 (5 bases). CDR1 is SGHRS and CDR2 is YFSETQ in the germline V gene. The CDR3 sequence is 11 residues long. V was clipped by 4 bases and J by 6 bases, with 8 bases between them.

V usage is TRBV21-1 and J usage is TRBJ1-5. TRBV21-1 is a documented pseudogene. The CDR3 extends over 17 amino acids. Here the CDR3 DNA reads TGTGCCAGCAGCAAAACCCCTGGGGGAGGTATTTGGCAGCCCCAGCATTTT. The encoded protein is CASSKTPGGGIWQPQHF.

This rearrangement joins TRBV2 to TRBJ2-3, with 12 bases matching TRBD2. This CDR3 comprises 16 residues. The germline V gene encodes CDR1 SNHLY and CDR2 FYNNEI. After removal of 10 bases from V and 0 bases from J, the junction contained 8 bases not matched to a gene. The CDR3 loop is CATRPGLAGSTDTQYF. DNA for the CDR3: TGTGCCACCAGACCCGGACTAGCGGGGAGCACAGATACGCAGTATTTT.

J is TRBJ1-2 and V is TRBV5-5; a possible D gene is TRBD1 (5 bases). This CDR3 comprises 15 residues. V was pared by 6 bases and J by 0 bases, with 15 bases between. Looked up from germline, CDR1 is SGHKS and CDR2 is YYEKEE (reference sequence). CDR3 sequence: CASTRDLGANYGYTF. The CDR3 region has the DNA TGTGCCAGCACCCGGGACCTCGGGGCTAACTATGGCTACACCTTC.

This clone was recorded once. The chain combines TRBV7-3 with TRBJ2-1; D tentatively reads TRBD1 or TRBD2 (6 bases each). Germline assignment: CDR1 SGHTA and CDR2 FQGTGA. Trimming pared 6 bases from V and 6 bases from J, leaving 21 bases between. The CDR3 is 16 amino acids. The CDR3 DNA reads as TGTGCCAGCAGTTCCCGTGGTGGCGGGGACACCAATGAGCAGTTCTTC. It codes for CASSSRGGGDTNEQFF.

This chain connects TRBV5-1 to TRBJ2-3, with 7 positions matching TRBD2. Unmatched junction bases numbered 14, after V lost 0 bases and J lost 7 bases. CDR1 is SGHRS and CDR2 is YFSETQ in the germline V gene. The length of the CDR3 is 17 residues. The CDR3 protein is CASSLVHGGGNGNTQYF. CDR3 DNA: TGCGCCAGCAGCTTGGTTCACGGCGGGGGTAACGGGAATACGCAGTATTTT.

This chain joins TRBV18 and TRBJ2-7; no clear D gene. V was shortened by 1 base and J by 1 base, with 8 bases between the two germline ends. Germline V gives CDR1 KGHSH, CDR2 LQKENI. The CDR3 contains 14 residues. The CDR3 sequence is CASSPLSESYEQYF. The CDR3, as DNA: TGTGCCAGCTCACCACTATCCGAGTCCTACGAGCAGTACTTC.

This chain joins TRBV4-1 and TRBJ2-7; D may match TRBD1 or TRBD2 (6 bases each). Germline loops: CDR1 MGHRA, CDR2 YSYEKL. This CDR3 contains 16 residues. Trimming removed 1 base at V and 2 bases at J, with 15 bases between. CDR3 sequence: CASSQGRGRGAYEQYF. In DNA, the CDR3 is TGCGCCAGCAGCCAAGGCCGGGGGCGAGGGGCCTACGAGCAGTACTTC.

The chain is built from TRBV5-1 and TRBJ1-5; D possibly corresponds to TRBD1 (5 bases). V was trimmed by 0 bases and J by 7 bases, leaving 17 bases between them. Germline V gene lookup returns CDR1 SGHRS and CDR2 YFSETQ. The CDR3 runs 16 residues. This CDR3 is CASSLGGQAGNQPQHF. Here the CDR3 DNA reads TGCGCCAGCAGCTTGGGGGGCCAGGCAGGGAACCAGCCCCAGCATTTT.

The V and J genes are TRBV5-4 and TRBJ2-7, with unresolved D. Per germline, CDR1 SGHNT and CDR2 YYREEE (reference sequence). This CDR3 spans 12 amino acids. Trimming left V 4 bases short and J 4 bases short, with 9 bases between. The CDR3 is CASSTDPYEQYF. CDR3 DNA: TGTGCCAGCAGCACGGACCCTTACGAGCAGTACTTC.

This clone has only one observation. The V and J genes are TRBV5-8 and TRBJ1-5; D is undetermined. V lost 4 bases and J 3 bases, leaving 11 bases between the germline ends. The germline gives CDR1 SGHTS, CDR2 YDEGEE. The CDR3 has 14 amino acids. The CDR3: CASSPRTANQPQHF. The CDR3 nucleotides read TGTGCCAGCAGCCCCAGGACGGCCAATCAGCCCCAGCATTTT.

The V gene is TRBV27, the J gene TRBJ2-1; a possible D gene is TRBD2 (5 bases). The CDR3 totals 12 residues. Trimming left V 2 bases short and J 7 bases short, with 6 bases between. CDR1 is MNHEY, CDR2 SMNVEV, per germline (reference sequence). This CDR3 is CASSLRGNEQFF. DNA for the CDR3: TGTGCCAGCAGTTTAAGAGGGAATGAGCAGTTCTTC.

CDR3 nucleotides: TGCGCCAGCTCCGACCGAAGGGTTGAAGCTTTCTTT. Translation: CASSDRRVEAFF. This chain joins TRBV10-1 and TRBJ1-1, with D unclear. This CDR3 region has 12 residues. V was pared by 8 bases and J by 7 bases, with 14 bases between. The germline V gene encodes CDR1 WNHNN and CDR2 SYGVQD (reference sequence).

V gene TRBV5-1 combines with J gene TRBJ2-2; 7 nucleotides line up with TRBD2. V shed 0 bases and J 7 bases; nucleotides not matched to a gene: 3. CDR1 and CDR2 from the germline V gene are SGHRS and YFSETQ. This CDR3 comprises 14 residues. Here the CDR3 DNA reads TGCGCCAGCAGCTTGGGGCGGGGGAACGGGGAGCTGTTTTTT. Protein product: CASSLGRGNGELFF. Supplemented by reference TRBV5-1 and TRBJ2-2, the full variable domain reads KAGVTQTPRYLIKTRGQQVTLSCSPISGHRSVSWYQQTPGQGLQFLFEYFSETQRNKGNFPGRFSGRQFSNSRSEMNVSTLELGDSALYLCASSLGRGNGELFFGEGSRLTVL.

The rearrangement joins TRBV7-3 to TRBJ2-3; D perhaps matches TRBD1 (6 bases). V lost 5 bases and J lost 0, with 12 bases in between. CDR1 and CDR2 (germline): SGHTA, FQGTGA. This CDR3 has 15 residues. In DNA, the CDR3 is TGTGCCAGCAGCCAAGGACAGTTGAGCACAGATACGCAGTATTTT. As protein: CASSQGQLSTDTQYF.

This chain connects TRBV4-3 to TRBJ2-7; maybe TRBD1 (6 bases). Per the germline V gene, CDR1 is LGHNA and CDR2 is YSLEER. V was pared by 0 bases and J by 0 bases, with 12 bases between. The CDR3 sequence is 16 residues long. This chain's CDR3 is CASSQDLGQPSYEQYF. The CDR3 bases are TGCGCCAGCAGCCAAGATTTAGGACAGCCCTCCTACGAGCAGTACTTC.

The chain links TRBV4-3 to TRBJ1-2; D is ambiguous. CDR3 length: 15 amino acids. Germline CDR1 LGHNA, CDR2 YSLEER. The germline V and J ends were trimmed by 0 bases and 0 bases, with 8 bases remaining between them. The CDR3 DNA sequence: TGCGCCAGCAGCCAAGATCAAACAGCTAACTATGGCTACACCTTC. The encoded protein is CASSQDQTANYGYTF.

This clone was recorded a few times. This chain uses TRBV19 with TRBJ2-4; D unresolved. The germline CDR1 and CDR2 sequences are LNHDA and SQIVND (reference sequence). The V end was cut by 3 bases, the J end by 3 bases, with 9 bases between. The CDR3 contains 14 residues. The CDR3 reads CASSITTHKNIQYF. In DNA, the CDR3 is TGTGCCAGTAGTATCACCACCCACAAAAACATTCAGTACTTC.

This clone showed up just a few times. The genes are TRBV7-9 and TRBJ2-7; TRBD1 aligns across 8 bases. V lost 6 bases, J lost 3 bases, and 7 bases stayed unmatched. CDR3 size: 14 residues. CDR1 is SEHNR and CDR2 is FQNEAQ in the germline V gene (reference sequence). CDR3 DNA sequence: TGTGCCAGCAGTCAACCGGGACAGGTCTACGAGCAGTACTTC. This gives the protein CASSQPGQVYEQYF.

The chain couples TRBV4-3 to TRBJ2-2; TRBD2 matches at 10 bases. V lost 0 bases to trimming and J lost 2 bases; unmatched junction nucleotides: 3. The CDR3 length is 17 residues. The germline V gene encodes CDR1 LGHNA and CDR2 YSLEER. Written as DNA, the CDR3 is TGCGCCAGCAGCCAAGATTCTAGCGGGGGAAACACCGGGGAGCTGTTTTTT. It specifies CASSQDSSGGNTGELFF.

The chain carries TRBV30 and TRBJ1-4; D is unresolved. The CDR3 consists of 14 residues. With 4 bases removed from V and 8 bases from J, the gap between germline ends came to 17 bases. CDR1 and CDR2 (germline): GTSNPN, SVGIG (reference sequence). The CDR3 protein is CAWNGGLGREKLFF. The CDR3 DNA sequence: TGTGCCTGGAACGGCGGCCTAGGAAGGGAAAAACTGTTTTTT.

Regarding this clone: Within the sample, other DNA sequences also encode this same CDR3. As DNA, the CDR3 is TGTGCCAGTAGTCTCACAGGTAGCAATCAGCCCCAGCATTTT. It codes for CASSLTGSNQPQHF. The chain couples TRBV19 to TRBJ1-5, with D tentatively TRBD1 (5 bases). Germline CDR1 reads LNHDA; CDR2 reads SQIVND (reference sequence). This CDR3 is built from 14 residues. Deletions cut 5 bases from V and 0 bases from J, with 8 bases between.

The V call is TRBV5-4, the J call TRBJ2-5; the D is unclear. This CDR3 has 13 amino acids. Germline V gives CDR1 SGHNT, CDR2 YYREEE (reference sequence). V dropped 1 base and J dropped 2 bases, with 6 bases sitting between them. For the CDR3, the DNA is TGTGCCAGCAGCTTGTCAGCACAAGAGACCCAGTACTTC. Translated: CASSLSAQETQYF.

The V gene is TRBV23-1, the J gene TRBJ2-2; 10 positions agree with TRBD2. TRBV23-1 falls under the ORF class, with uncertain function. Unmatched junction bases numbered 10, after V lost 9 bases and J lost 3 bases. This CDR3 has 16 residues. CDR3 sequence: CARPKRGGPHTGELFF. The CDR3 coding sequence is TGCGCCAGGCCGAAGCGGGGGGGGCCGCACACCGGGGAGCTGTTTTTT.

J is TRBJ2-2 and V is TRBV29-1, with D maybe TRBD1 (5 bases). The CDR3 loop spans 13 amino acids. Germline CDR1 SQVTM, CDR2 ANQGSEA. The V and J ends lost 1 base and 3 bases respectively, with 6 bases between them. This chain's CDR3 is CSVEGQHTGELFF. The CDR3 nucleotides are TGCAGCGTTGAAGGACAGCACACCGGGGAGCTGTTTTTT.